This T cell receptor (beta chain) emerged from a study of cytomegalovirus exposure and HLA in healthy donors. On the study more broadly: Within the Caucasian-associated ancestry cluster were more than 75% of the 398 genotyped donors.

With respect to this clone: Its antigen remains unknown.

A multiplex PCR was run with 60 Vbeta primers and 13 Jbeta primers. Some clones are missing from TCRdb's copy, which holds only in-frame ones; the method was immunoSEQ multiplex PCR. Of over 150,000 clones listed, 70% to 85% are singletons. Findings of the study overall: A previous analysis found most TCR beta V segments productive roughly 90% or roughly 30% of the time.

Sample: PBMCs. The sequence derives from an older woman in good health and CMV-seropositive.

For the CDR3, the DNA is TGTGCCAGCAGCCCCCGGCGGGGGCGATTCCAAGAGACCCAGTACTTC. Translation gives CASSPRRGRFQETQYF. The V gene is TRBV14, the J gene TRBJ2-5, with D tentatively TRBD2 (7 bases). V lost 4 bases and J 1 base, leaving 16 bases between the germline ends. The CDR3 spans 16 residues. Germline-derived CDR1 and CDR2 are SGHDN and FVKESK. The full variable domain, with the rest looked up from reference TRBV14 and TRBJ2-5, is EAGVTQFPSHSVIEKGQTVTLRCDPISGHDNLYWYRRVMGKEIKFLLHFVKESKQDESGMPNNRFLAERTGGTYSTLKVQPAELEDSGVYFCASSPRRGRFQETQYFGPGTRLLVL.